This entry describes one TCR beta chain. These data originate in a study of tumor-infiltrating lymphocytes in primary liver carcinoma. Study context: Men and women, 30 to 69 years of age, made up the patients.

The CDR3 sequence is 12 residues long. CDR1 MNHNS and CDR2 SASEGT come from the germline V gene. Trimming removed 10 bases at V and 4 bases at J, with 13 bases between. Each 20-30 mg portion of unsorted bulk tissue served as the source for co-extraction of RNA and DNA. The authors made TCR beta cDNA from 400 to 600 ng total RNA with a constant-region primer. The TCR beta library was amplified through three nested multiplex PCR rounds in a modified ARM-PCR procedure. In the first two PCR rounds, TRBV1-TRBV30 forward primers were paired with a C-beta reverse primer, and each round lasted approximately 10 cycles. TCRdb reprocessed the multiplex PCR reads via MiXCR and lists one record per CDR3 protein. This table holds around 70,000 distinct CDR3 sequences, approximately 70% found once.

The source of this sequence is a man between 40 and 49 years old with primary liver carcinoma and hepatitis B virus infection. The sequenced material came from liver tumor tissue from sampling region 4. Documented subset: tumor region T4, right-lateral pole. The rearrangement uses TRBV6-1 and TRBJ2-5, with D perhaps matching TRBD1 or TRBD2 (6 bases each). In DNA form, the CDR3 reads TGTGCCAACAGGGCAGCGGGAGAGACCCAGTACTTC. It yields the protein CANRAAGETQYF.